The clone carrying this TCR beta chain was found many times. Its antigen is unidentified. This specimen belongs to a study of T cells in Graves' hyperthyroidism and ophthalmopathy. Regarding the study as a whole: The majority of expanded thyroid clonotypes above 0.001 also appeared in blood.

RNA transcripts provided the source from which TCR beta CDR3 regions were amplified. RT-PCR in the first round (using the HTBI primer set) targeted the TCR CDR3. TCRdb re-called the multiplex PCR reads with MiXCR, one entry per CDR3 protein. The sample holds under 700,000 distinct CDR3 sequences; approximately 15% are singletons and the top ten take more than 15%. Per the germline V gene, CDR1 is MNHEY and CDR2 is SMNVEV (reference sequence). Trimming removed 8 bases from V and 7 bases from J, with 15 bases in between. The CDR3 length is 13 residues. The TCR originated in a woman between 18 and 29 years old with Graves' hyperthyroidism. Sequenced sample: blood. The chain is built from TRBV27 and TRBJ1-5; D gene ambiguous. Written as DNA, the CDR3 is TGTGCCAGCGTTTCCGCCAGTGCCCAGCCCCAGCATTTT. Translated, it gives CASVSASAQPQHF.